Detailed here is one TCR beta chain. The antigen remains undetermined. V was trimmed by 0 bases and J by 3 bases, leaving 6 bases between them. Per germline, CDR1 MGHRA and CDR2 YSYEKL. This CDR3 comprises 13 residues. Authors' methods: Sequence data from immunoSEQ were junction-only and lacked quality scores; consequently, filtering differed. The table came from immunoSEQ multiplex PCR; TCRdb's copy has only in-frame clones and leaves some out. V, J and clone size reflect that table, while D and trimming were determined from the DNA. The table records about 2.2 million clones, 85% to 95% of them present only once. The naive CD8 fraction comprised CD45RO-negative cells positively selected for CCR7 and excluded terminally differentiated effector memory CD45RA+ cells. The data belong to a study of shared clonotypes between healthy human individuals. Study-wide context: Used for every donor were three CD4 naive, three CD4 memory, two CD8 naive and one CD8 memory plate.

Study-wide results and caveats: Naive CD4 clonotype sharing across a few donors was around 5%.

The TCR comes from a man between 18 and 29 years old in good health. Some clones in this sample may be carry-over from other donors' samples. The V call is TRBV4-1, the J call TRBJ2-7; D remains unclear. The source material was naive CD8+ T cells from PBMCs. The CDR3 coding sequence is TGCGCCAGCAGCCAAGATTTCGGCTACGAGCAGTACTTC. Amino acid sequence: CASSQDFGYEQYF.